This T cell receptor beta chain was found in a study of a mutant IDH1 vaccine in newly diagnosed glioma. About the study: Patients had eight vaccinations, in weeks 1, 3, 5, 7, 11, 15, 19 and 23. Investigators started vaccination 4-6 weeks after radiotherapy alone, or with temozolomide cycles. Earlier treatment was radiotherapy, temozolomide, or both, with most getting both.

Time point of the sample: week 11, during vaccination. The study gave 300 ug of mutant IDH1 20-mer peptide per vaccine dose, with topical imiquimod. Details on this clone: Its antigen is as yet unknown.

Clones were read by immunoSEQ multiplex PCR, and TCRdb kept only the in-frame ones, dropping some. Of approximately 61,000 clones in the sample, 80% were seen once. CDR1 is SGHRS and CDR2 is YFSETQ in the germline V gene. V was trimmed by 6 bases and J by 2 bases, leaving 10 bases between them. This CDR3 comprises 13 residues. The receptor comes from a man between 45 and 60 years old with glioma. Sequences were derived from PBMCs, sampled from a glioma patient whose treatment included an IDH1 peptide vaccine. This chain joins TRBV5-1 and TRBJ2-3; D is possibly TRBD1 (6 bases). For the CDR3, the DNA is TGCGCCAGCACGACAGGTTCCACAGATACGCAGTATTTT. Protein product: CASTTGSTDTQYF.